This is a list of T cell receptor beta chains from one sample in a study of CD39 and CD103 CD8 tumor-infiltrating T cells. Assay used: immunoSEQ multiplex PCR; TCRdb lists only in-frame clones, some missing. The sample has 950 or so clones; roughly 40% are singletons. Sequenced: CD39- CD103- CD8+ T cells sorted from the tumor. The source is a human donor with melanoma. Both conserved end residues are trimmed from each CDR3.

J	V	CDR3
TRBJ2-7	TRBV10-2	ASSEPGGDEEQY
TRBJ2-1	TRBV6-1	ASSEGNEQF
TRBJ2-2	TRBV4-3	ASQLGTNTGELF
TRBJ1-5	TRBV7-9	ASSSGTVSNQPQH
TRBJ1-1	TRBV5-1	ASSFDPTMNTEAF
TRBJ2-3	TRBV7-9	ASSPTWVSTDTQY
TRBJ2-1	TRBV25-1	ASSELELSYNEQF
TRBJ1-2	TRBV13	ASSFQGGNYGYT
TRBJ2-7	TRBV28	ASTRGGNYEQY
TRBJ2-7	TRBV4-2	ASSPPPTGQDVSEQY
TRBJ1-5	TRBV7-2	ASSLGGQGGYQPQH
TRBJ1-6	TRBV7-9	ASSFSIRGSPLH
TRBJ2-7	TRBV4-3	ASSPWQGSSYEQY
TRBJ1-4	TRBV11-3	ASSPPTGLNEKLF
TRBJ2-2	TRBV10-3	ASSRTSGDTGELF
TRBJ2-3	TRBV11-1	ASSLVSTDTQY
TRBJ1-2	TRBV11-2	ASSLEDDYGYT
TRBJ2-3	TRBV7-6	ASSLADRGQGSVLADTQY
TRBJ2-2	TRBV5-1	ASSLGGAGELF
TRBJ1-2	TRBV28	ASSFPSGRGYT
TRBJ1-2	TRBV5-5	ASSLGGSTNYGYT
TRBJ2-2	TRBV7-2	ASSLGTTLAGELF
TRBJ2-1	TRBV28	ASSFRTSATKPGWNEQF
TRBJ2-7	TRBV5-4	ASSLTGVRTSGLSSYEQY
TRBJ1-2	TRBV7-2	ASSQGGRGANYGYT